Listed below are T cell receptor beta chains from one sample, sequenced in a study of identical twins. TCRdb reprocessed the 5' RACE reads with MiXCR, giving one entry per CDR3 protein. The repertoire holds 420,000 or so distinct CDR3 sequences, with roughly 20% as singletons. Sequenced: naive T cells sorted from blood. These receptors came from a man in his forties or fifties in good health. Both conserved end residues are part of each CDR3. The D gene is left open where the match is weak. Clone size, where shown, is once, few, many, or a class for clones that have expanded.

>15|.|.|TRBJ1-2|TRBV5-5
TGTGCCAGCAGCTTGGACTTCATGTTAGGTTATGGCTACACCTTC
CASSLDFMLGYGYTF
>14|.|.|TRBJ1-1|TRBV29-1
TGCAGCGTTGAAGTGGTGGCGGGGAACACTGAAGCTTTCTTT
CSVEVVAGNTEAFF
>15|TRBD2|.|TRBJ2-7|TRBV6-1
TGTGCCAGCAGCTCATGGACTAGCGAGTCCTACGAGCAGTACTTC
CASSSWTSESYEQYF
>16|TRBD1|.|TRBJ1-5|TRBV6-1
TGTGCCAGCAGGGTCGGGACAGCTAATAGCAATCAGCCCCAGCATTTT
CASRVGTANSNQPQHF
>15|.|few|TRBJ2-1|TRBV24-1
TGTGCCACCAGTGATTTCGGGACACCCTACAATGAGCAGTTCTTC
CATSDFGTPYNEQFF
>14|.|.|TRBJ1-5|TRBV15
TGTGCCACCAGCGGCAGGTCTGGCAATCAGCCCCAGCATTTT
CATSGRSGNQPQHF
>15|TRBD1|.|TRBJ1-2|TRBV6-5
TGTGCCAGCAGTTACACGTGGACAGGGGACTATGGCTACACCTTC
CASSYTWTGDYGYTF
>15|.|many|TRBJ1-4|TRBV28
TGTGCCACCACCCCCGGGACCGGGACGTATGAAAAACTGTTTTTT
CATTPGTGTYEKLFF
>16|.|.|TRBJ2-7|TRBV24-1
TGTGCCACCAGTGATTTGAGGGGGAGGCCCTCCTACGAGGAGTACTTC
CATSDLRGRPSYEEYF
>18|TRBD2|few|TRBJ2-1|TRBV24-1
TGTGCCACCAAACGCCGGGACTACAAGGAACGACCCTACAATGAGCAGTTCTTC
CATKRRDYKERPYNEQFF
>15|TRBD1|few|TRBJ2-5|TRBV7-9
TGTGCCAGCAGCACACGGACAGGGTCCCAAGAGACCCAGTACTTC
CASSTRTGSQETQYF
>16|.|many|TRBJ2-1|TRBV6-1
TGTGCCAGCAGTCAGACGGGGGTAGGCTCCTACAATGAGCAGTTCTTC
CASSQTGVGSYNEQFF
>13|TRBD1|.|TRBJ2-7|TRBV15
TGTGCCACCAGCGACAGGGTTGCCTACGAGCAGTACTTC
CATSDRVAYEQYF
>15|.|few|TRBJ2-1|TRBV5-1
TGCGCCAGCAGCCCTGCGGGGGCCTCCTACAATGAGCAGTTCTTC
CASSPAGASYNEQFF
>15|.|few|TRBJ1-5|TRBV11-2
TGTGCCAGCAGCTTAGGTACAGGGTCCTTCGAGCCCCAGCATTTT
CASSLGTGSFEPQHF
>16|TRBD2|.|TRBJ2-1|TRBV9
TGTGCCAGCAGCGTAACCACCGGGAGGTTTATTAATGAGCAGTTCTTC
CASSVTTGRFINEQFF
>16|TRBD1|.|TRBJ2-1|TRBV5-5
TGTGCCAGCAGCCTGACAGGGGGGGGGACCTACAATGAGCAGTTCTTC
CASSLTGGGTYNEQFF
>12|.|many|TRBJ2-7|TRBV6-6
TGTGCCAGCAGGGCGAGGGGGGACGAGCAGTACTTC
CASRARGDEQYF
>16|.|.|TRBJ2-1|TRBV6-5
TGTGCCAGCAGTTACCGCACTGGGCTCTCCTACAATGAGCAGTTCTTC
CASSYRTGLSYNEQFF
>14|.|once|TRBJ1-4|TRBV12-3/TRBV12-4
TGTGCCAGCAGTTCGGGGTATTTGGGAGAAAAACTGTTTTTT
CASSSGYLGEKLFF
>15|.|few|TRBJ2-1|TRBV5-1
TGCGCCAGCAGCCCCTCGGGGGCCCCCGGGGATGAGCAGTTCTTC
CASSPSGAPGDEQFF
>13|.|few|TRBJ2-2|TRBV20-1
TGCAGTGCTAGAGTTAGGAACACCGGGGAGCTGTTTTTT
CSARVRNTGELFF
>16|.|few|TRBJ1-4|TRBV4-2
TGTGCCAGCAGCCAAGGATCCGGGACGGATAATGAAAAACTGTTTTTT
CASSQGSGTDNEKLFF
>17|TRBD2|.|TRBJ2-1|TRBV20-1
TGCAGTGCTAGCGCCCATCTAGCGGGATTTGCTGGTGGTGAGCAGTTCTTC
CSASAHLAGFAGGEQFF
>15|TRBD1|many|TRBJ1-2|TRBV4-1
TGCGCCAGCAGCAGACCGGGACAGGGGAACTATGGCTACACCTTC
CASSRPGQGNYGYTF
>13|.|few|TRBJ2-2|TRBV29-1
TGCAGCGTTGCTTTACAATCCACCGGGGAGCTGTTTTTT
CSVALQSTGELFF
>18|TRBD1|few|TRBJ1-1|TRBV18
TGTGCCAGCTCACACGGGGACAGGGGATTCCCCACAAACACTGAAGCTTTCTTT
CASSHGDRGFPTNTEAFF
>12|.|few|TRBJ1-2|TRBV5-1
TGCGCCAGCAGCTTGGACAGTTTTGGCTACACCTTC
CASSLDSFGYTF
>15|.|many|TRBJ1-5|TRBV6-5
TGTGCCAGCAGTTACTGGGAGGGAGCAGATCAGCCCCAGCATTTT
CASSYWEGADQPQHF
>15|.|once|TRBJ2-2|TRBV20-1
TGCAGTGCCCAAGACTTATACCTCAACACCGGGGAGCTGTTTTTT
CSAQDLYLNTGELFF
>15|.|few|TRBJ1-2|TRBV4-2
TGTGCCAGCAGCCAAGATCGGGGAGAAAAAGGCGGCTACACCTTC
CASSQDRGEKGGYTF
>13|.|.|TRBJ2-7|TRBV29-1
TGCAGCGTTGTACTGACCGCGGGGTACGAGCAGTACTTC
CSVVLTAGYEQYF
>15|TRBD1|once|TRBJ1-2|TRBV4-3
TGCGCCAGCAGCCAACTAGACAGGGGAGGGATTGGCTACACCTTC
CASSQLDRGGIGYTF
>14|.|many|TRBJ1-5|TRBV6-1
TGTGCCAGCAGTGAAGAGACAGTCAATCAGCCCCAGCATTTT
CASSEETVNQPQHF
>15|.|few|TRBJ1-5|TRBV12-3/TRBV12-4
TGTGCCAGCAGTTTTGGGGTGTATAGCAATCAGCCCCAGCATTTT
CASSFGVYSNQPQHF
>12|.|few|TRBJ2-7|TRBV7-2
TGTGCCAGCGGGGGGAGTAGGTACGAGCAGTACTTC
CASGGSRYEQYF
>15|.|few|TRBJ2-2|TRBV3-1
TGCGCCAGCAGCCAGGTTGCGCTGAACACCGGGGAGCTGTTTTTT
CASSQVALNTGELFF
>14|.|many|TRBJ2-7|TRBV5-1
TGCGCCAGCAGCTTGGGGGACGGCCCATCCGAGCAGTACTTC
CASSLGDGPSEQYF
>16|.|many|TRBJ2-5|TRBV7-9
TGTGCCAGCAGCTTAAAGGCGTGGGTAACCGAAGAGACCCAGTACTTC
CASSLKAWVTEETQYF
>17|.|many|TRBJ1-6|TRBV2
TGTGCCAGCAGTCCCGTTTCTTCCGGGGGAGATAATTCACCCCTCCACTTT
CASSPVSSGGDNSPLHF
>16|TRBD2|few|TRBJ2-1|TRBV7-9
TGTGCCAGCAGCTTAACCCGGACTAGCGCGTACAATGAGCAGTTCTTC
CASSLTRTSAYNEQFF
>13|.|few|TRBJ2-7|TRBV28
TGTGCCAGCAGAAGCCCCCAAGGATACGAGCAGTACTTC
CASRSPQGYEQYF
>15|.|.|TRBJ1-5|TRBV25-1
TGTGCCAGCAGTGAATCGGGAATTAGCAATCAGCCCCAGCATTTT
CASSESGISNQPQHF
>17|.|few|TRBJ2-3|TRBV5-1
TGCGCCAGCTCGATCGCGATAACAGGGACCAGCACAGATACGCAGTATTTT
CASSIAITGTSTDTQYF
>15|.|.|TRBJ2-4|TRBV28
TGTGCCAGCAGTACCAGGGTGATAGCCAAAAACATTCAGTACTTC
CASSTRVIAKNIQYF
>14|.|many|TRBJ2-1|TRBV28
TGTGCCAGCAGTCAATACACACCCTACAATGAGCAGTTCTTC
CASSQYTPYNEQFF
>14|TRBD1|few|TRBJ1-2|TRBV7-2
TGTGCCAGCAGCGTACCGGGACAGGCCTATGGCTACACCTTC
CASSVPGQAYGYTF
>16|TRBD1|.|TRBJ2-1|TRBV10-3
TGTGCCACATCACCGGGGGGACAGGGGGGCAGGAATGAGCAGTTCTTC
CATSPGGQGGRNEQFF
>16|.|few|TRBJ2-7|TRBV20-1
TGCAGTGCTAGTTCTCCAAGGTGGAGGGAGCGCTACGAGCAGTACTTC
CSASSPRWRERYEQYF
>15|.|.|TRBJ2-4|TRBV20-1
TGCAGTGCTAGACCGACAGAACTAGCCAAAAACATTCAGTACTTC
CSARPTELAKNIQYF
>13|.|once|TRBJ2-1|TRBV12-3/TRBV12-4
TGTGCCAGCAGTCCCCAGGGAGGCGGTGAGCAGTTCTTC
CASSPQGGGEQFF
>14|TRBD1|many|TRBJ2-1|TRBV20-1
TGCAGCGCCCGGGACAGGGAATCCTACAATGAGCAGTTCTTC
CSARDRESYNEQFF
>13|.|few|TRBJ1-2|TRBV6-1
TGTGCCAGTCGCCAGAGTGATCGCGGCCACCTCGCCTTC
CASRQSDRGHLAF
>13|.|many|TRBJ1-4|TRBV15
TGTGCCACCAGCAGAGTAGGCCGGGCGAGTCTGTTTTTT
CATSRVGRASLFF
>15|.|many|TRBJ1-6|TRBV28
TGTGCCAGCAGTTCCCCGTCAGGGGCGAATTCACCCCTCCACTTT
CASSSPSGANSPLHF
>15|TRBD2|.|TRBJ2-1|TRBV5-1
TGCGCCAGCACAATTAGCGGGGGGTCCTACAATGAGCAGTTCTTC
CASTISGGSYNEQFF
>16|.|few|TRBJ2-7|TRBV28
TGTGCCAGCAGTTCGCCTCCGGGAGCCGGGAGCTACGAGCAGTACTTC
CASSSPPGAGSYEQYF
>18|.|few|TRBJ2-4|TRBV5-6
TGTGCCAGCAGCTCCCGCGGGGTGGCGAGGGGGCCGGTAAACATTCAGTACTTC
CASSSRGVARGPVNIQYF
>12|.|many|TRBJ1-2|TRBV28
TGTGCCAGCAGTTTAGACCCCTGGGGCTACACCTTC
CASSLDPWGYTF
>14|.|.|TRBJ1-1|TRBV10-3
TGTGCCATCAGCCGAGCGGACACCAACACTGAAGCTTTCTTT
CAISRADTNTEAFF